Each of the 19 T cell receptor beta chains below was sequenced from the same sample in a study of CD8 T cells in ankylosing spondylitis. TCRdb re-called the 5' RACE reads through MiXCR, storing one row per CDR3 protein. The sample includes approximately 220,000 distinct CDR3 sequences, approximately 24% of them seen just once. Sample: blood, either unsorted or a sorted T cell fraction (not recorded which). Every receptor here comes from a male donor with ankylosing spondylitis or in good health (not recorded which).

The sample holds many counts of this clonotype. The V and J genes are TRBV5-5 and TRBJ2-1; 7 nucleotides align to TRBD1. V shed 4 bases and J 0 bases; nucleotides not matched to a gene: 7. The CDR3 covers 16 residues. CDR1 and CDR2 from the germline V gene are SGHKS and YYEKEE (reference sequence). CDR3 coding DNA: TGTGCCAGCAGCGCTATGGGACAGAGCTCCTACAATGAGCAGTTCTTC. Translating gives CASSAMGQSSYNEQFF.

This clonotype has a count of ten or more. The rearrangement uses TRBV5-1 and TRBJ2-2; D unresolved. V was shortened by 0 bases and J by 2 bases, with 8 bases between the two germline ends. CDR1 and CDR2 (germline): SGHRS, YFSETQ. The CDR3 is 15 amino acids. The CDR3 nucleotides are TGCGCCAGCAGCTTGGCCCGGAAAAACACCGGGGAGCTGTTTTTT. It specifies CASSLARKNTGELFF.

Many counts were recorded for this clonotype. V is TRBV4-1 and J is TRBJ1-2, with 9 bases that match TRBD1. Trimming removed 4 bases from V and 5 bases from J; junction bases left unmatched: 8. The CDR3 sequence is 15 residues long. CDR1 MGHRA and CDR2 YSYEKL come from the germline V gene. The CDR3, as DNA: TGCGCCAGCAGCCTTTTCGGGACAGGGAGGTATGGCTACACCTTC. Protein product: CASSLFGTGRYGYTF.

This chain links TRBV29-1 with TRBJ2-7, with D uncertain. There are 12 residues in the CDR3. The V and J ends lost 4 bases and 6 bases respectively, with 13 bases between them. The germline CDR1 and CDR2 sequences are SQVTM and ANQGSEA. The CDR3 here is CSVGETSREQYF. The CDR3 DNA follows: TGCAGCGTTGGTGAGACATCTCGCGAGCAGTACTTC.

The genes are TRBV5-6 and TRBJ2-3; D unresolved. The ends were cut back, 1 base at V and 4 bases at J, with 13 bases in the middle. The CDR3 spans 15 residues. In germline, CDR1 is SGHDT, CDR2 YYEEEE. The CDR3 coding sequence is TGTGCCAGCAGCTTGTTCTCCACCCCTCCAGATACGCAGTATTTT. As protein: CASSLFSTPPDTQYF.

In its sample, this clonotype was seen a few times. This sequence joins TRBV4-2 and TRBJ1-4; D call uncertain. The CDR3 has 14 residues. Germline V gene data show CDR1 as LGHNA and CDR2 as YNFKEQ. Trimming took 7 bases from V and 8 from J, leaving 17 bases between them. The CDR3 DNA follows: TGTGCCAGCACCTACGGTTCCGCCGAGGAAAAACTGTTTTTT. Residues: CASTYGSAEEKLFF.

This clonotype was observed many times. The chain recombines TRBV29-1 with TRBJ2-7, with 9 bases matching TRBD2. V was clipped by 3 bases and J by 8 bases; unmatched bases: 20. From germline, CDR1 is SQVTM and CDR2 ANQGSEA. The length of the CDR3 is 17 residues. The CDR3 DNA reads TGCAGCGTTGATTCGGGTAGCGGGAGAGCAAAAAACCCCCAGCAGTACTTC. Translated: CSVDSGSGRAKNPQQYF.

This clonotype was recorded many times. The chain couples TRBV29-1 to TRBJ1-5; D is uncertain. CDR1 SQVTM and CDR2 ANQGSEA come from the germline V gene. This CDR3 region has 15 residues. Trimming shortened V by 4 bases and J by 0 bases, and 13 bases separated the two germline ends. CDR3: CSVGRLESSNQPQHF. The CDR3 DNA reads TGCAGCGTTGGGCGGCTGGAGTCTAGCAATCAGCCCCAGCATTTT.

The sample holds many counts of this clonotype. The chain is built from TRBV3-1 and TRBJ2-7, with 8 nucleotides matching TRBD2. The CDR3 has 13 residues. V shed 0 bases, J shed 12 bases, and the junction held 7 bases outside the gene matches. Germline loops: CDR1 LGHDT, CDR2 YNNKEL (reference sequence). The CDR3 DNA sequence: TGTGCCAGCAGCCAAGACAGCGGGAGTTCGACGTACTTC. Amino acids: CASSQDSGSSTYF.

The chain uses TRBV6-5 and TRBJ2-1; perhaps D is TRBD1 or TRBD2 (5 bases each). V lost 0 bases and J lost 5, with 14 bases in between. This CDR3 has 16 amino acids. Looked up from germline, CDR1 is MNHEY and CDR2 is SVGAGI. The DNA of the CDR3 is TGTGCCAGCAGTTACTCTGGACTTGGGGGAGACAATGAGCAGTTCTTC. This translates into CASSYSGLGGDNEQFF.

This clonotype was found many times. The chain links TRBV10-3 to TRBJ1-1; D is possibly TRBD1 (5 bases). In germline, CDR1 is ENHRY, CDR2 SYGVKD. The germline V and J ends were trimmed by 3 bases and 8 bases, with 19 bases remaining between them. The CDR3 has 15 amino acids. The CDR3 region has the DNA TGTGCCATCAGTGACCCCGGGGACCGTCACGCCGAAGCTTTCTTT. It is translated as CAISDPGDRHAEAFF.

This clonotype was observed at least ten times. Here the CDR3 reads CASSLGRSSYEQYF. Written as DNA, the CDR3 is TGTGCCAGCAGCTTAGGCAGGAGCTCCTACGAGCAGTACTTC. V and J are TRBV7-9 and TRBJ2-7; D call uncertain. CDR1 and CDR2 (germline): SEHNR, FQNEAQ (reference sequence). The CDR3 has 14 residues. The V and J ends lost 1 base and 0 bases respectively, with 7 bases between them.

The chain couples TRBV7-3 to TRBJ2-2; the D gene is possibly TRBD1 (6 bases). V was shortened by 9 bases and J by 2 bases, with 13 bases between the two germline ends. Per germline, CDR1 SGHTA and CDR2 FQGTGA. The CDR3 runs to 14 residues. The CDR3 DNA reads as TGTGCCAGTCGACAGGATACCAACACCGGGGAGCTGTTTTTT. Protein product: CASRQDTNTGELFF.

This clonotype was counted many times. V gene TRBV6-5 combines with J gene TRBJ2-1; a possible D gene is TRBD2 (6 bases). The CDR3 consists of 15 residues. The ends were cut back, 11 bases at V and 1 base at J, with 18 bases in the middle. Germline values: CDR1 MNHEY, CDR2 SVGAGI. CDR3 sequence (DNA): TGTGCCTCCCGGCGGGGCGGTGTATCCTACAATGAGCAGTTCTTC. It yields the protein CASRRGGVSYNEQFF.

On this clonotype itself: Being one base from a much bigger clone, this may be a read error. The chain uses TRBV20-1 and TRBJ2-3, with 8 nucleotides matching TRBD2. The germline V gene has CDR1 DFQATT and CDR2 SNEGSKA (reference sequence). V lost 3 bases to trimming and J lost 8 bases; unmatched junction nucleotides: 4. The CDR3 runs to 12 residues. The CDR3 loop reads CSASSGRGTQYF. In DNA, the CDR3 is TGCAGTGCTAGCAGCGGGAGAGGTACGCAGTATTTT.

A few counts support this clonotype. J is TRBJ2-1 and V is TRBV29-1; 10 bases are a match to TRBD2. Trimming removed 4 bases from V and 5 bases from J; junction bases left unmatched: 11. This CDR3 contains 16 residues. Looked up from germline, CDR1 is SQVTM and CDR2 is ANQGSEA. This CDR3 is CSVGSRGLAINNEQFF. CDR3 in DNA: TGCAGCGTTGGGAGTAGGGGACTAGCGATCAACAATGAGCAGTTCTTC.

The chain couples TRBV20-1 to TRBJ2-3, with TRBD2 identical over 12 bases. The CDR3 is made up of 16 amino acids. The germline CDR1 and CDR2 sequences are DFQATT and SNEGSKA (reference sequence). V was pared by 6 bases and J by 3 bases, with 10 bases of the junction left unmatched. CDR3 residues: CSAIRTSGKKTDTQYF. The CDR3 bases are TGCAGTGCCATCAGGACTAGCGGGAAGAAAACAGATACGCAGTATTTT.

In this sample, this clonotype turned up many times. This sequence joins TRBV5-1 and TRBJ1-1; D might be TRBD1 (6 bases). V was trimmed by 4 bases and J by 1 base, leaving 17 bases between them. The CDR3 loop spans 16 amino acids. In germline, CDR1 is SGHRS, CDR2 YFSETQ. The chain's CDR3 is CASSGPGGPGNTEAFF. The DNA of the CDR3 is TGCGCCAGCAGCGGCCCCGGGGGCCCGGGGAACACTGAAGCTTTCTTT.

This clonotype has ten or more counts. This chain links TRBV28 with TRBJ2-3; TRBD2 matches 7 bases. CDR3 length: 15 residues. The junction had 7 bases not matched to a gene; V was cut back by 1 base and J by 6 bases. Germline loops: CDR1 MDHEN, CDR2 SYDVKM. The CDR3 loop is CASSLFVGGPDTQYF. CDR3 coding DNA: TGTGCCAGCAGTTTATTTGTGGGAGGGCCCGATACGCAGTATTTT.